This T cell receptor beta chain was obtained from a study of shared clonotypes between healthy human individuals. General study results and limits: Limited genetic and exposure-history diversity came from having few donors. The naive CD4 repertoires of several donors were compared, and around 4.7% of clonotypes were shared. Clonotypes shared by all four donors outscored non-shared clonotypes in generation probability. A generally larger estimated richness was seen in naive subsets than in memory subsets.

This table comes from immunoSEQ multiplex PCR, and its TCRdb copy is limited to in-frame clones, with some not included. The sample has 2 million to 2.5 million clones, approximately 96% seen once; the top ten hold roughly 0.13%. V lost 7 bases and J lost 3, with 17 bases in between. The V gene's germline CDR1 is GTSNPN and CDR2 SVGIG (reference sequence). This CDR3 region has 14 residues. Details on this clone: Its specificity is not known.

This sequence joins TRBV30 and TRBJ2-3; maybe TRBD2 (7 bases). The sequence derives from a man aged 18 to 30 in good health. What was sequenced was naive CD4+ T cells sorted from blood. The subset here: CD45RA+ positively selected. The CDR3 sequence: CASHRGGWTDTQYF. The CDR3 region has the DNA TGTGCCTCCCATCGCGGGGGCTGGACAGATACGCAGTATTTT.